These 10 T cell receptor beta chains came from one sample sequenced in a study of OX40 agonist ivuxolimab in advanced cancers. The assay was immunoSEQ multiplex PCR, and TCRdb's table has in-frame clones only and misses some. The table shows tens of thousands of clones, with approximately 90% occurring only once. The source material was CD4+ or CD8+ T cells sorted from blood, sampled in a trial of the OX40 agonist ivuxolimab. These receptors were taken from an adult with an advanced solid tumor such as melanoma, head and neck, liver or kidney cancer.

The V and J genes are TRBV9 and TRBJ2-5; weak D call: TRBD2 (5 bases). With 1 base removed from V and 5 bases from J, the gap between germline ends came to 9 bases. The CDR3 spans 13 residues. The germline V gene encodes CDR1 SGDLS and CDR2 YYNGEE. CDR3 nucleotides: TGTGCCAGCAGCGTAACTAGTAGGGAGACCCAGTACTTC. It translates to CASSVTSRETQYF.

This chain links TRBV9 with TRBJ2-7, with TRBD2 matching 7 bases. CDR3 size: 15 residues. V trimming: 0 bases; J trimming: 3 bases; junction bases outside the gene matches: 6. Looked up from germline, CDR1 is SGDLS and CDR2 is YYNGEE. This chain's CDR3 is CASSVEEAGLYEQYF. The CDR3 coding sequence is TGTGCCAGCAGCGTAGAGGAAGCGGGACTCTACGAGCAGTACTTC.

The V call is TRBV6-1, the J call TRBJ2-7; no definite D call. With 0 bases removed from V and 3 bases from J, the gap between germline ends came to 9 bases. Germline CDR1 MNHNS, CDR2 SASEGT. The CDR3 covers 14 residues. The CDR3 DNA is TGTGCCAGCAGTGAAGCGCATTTATTCTACGAGCAGTACGTC. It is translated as CASSEAHLFYEQYV.

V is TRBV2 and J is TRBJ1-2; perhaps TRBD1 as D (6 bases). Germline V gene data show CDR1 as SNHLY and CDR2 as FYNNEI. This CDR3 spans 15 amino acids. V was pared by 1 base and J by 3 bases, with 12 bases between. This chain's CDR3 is CASSEVGAGYYGYTF. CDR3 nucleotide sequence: TGTGCCAGCAGTGAAGTGGGGGCAGGCTACTATGGCTACACCTTC.

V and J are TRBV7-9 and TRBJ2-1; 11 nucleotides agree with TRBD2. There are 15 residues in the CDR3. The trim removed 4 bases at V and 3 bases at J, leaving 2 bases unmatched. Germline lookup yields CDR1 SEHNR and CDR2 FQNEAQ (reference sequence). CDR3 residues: CASSSGLAGYNEQFF. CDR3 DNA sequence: TGTGCCAGCAGCTCCGGACTAGCGGGCTACAATGAGCAGTTCTTC.

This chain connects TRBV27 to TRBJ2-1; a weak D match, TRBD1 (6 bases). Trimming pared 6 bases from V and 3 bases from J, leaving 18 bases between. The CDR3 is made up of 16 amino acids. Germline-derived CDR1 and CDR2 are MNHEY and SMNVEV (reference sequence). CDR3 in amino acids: CASRGTGKDGYNEQFF. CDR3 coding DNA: TGTGCCAGCAGGGGAACAGGGAAAGATGGCTACAATGAGCAGTTCTTC.

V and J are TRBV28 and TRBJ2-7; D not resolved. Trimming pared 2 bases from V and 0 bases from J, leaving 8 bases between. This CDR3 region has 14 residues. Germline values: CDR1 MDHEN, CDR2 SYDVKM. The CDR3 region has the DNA TGTGCCAGCAGTTTAACGGATCCCTCCTACGAGCAGTACTTC. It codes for CASSLTDPSYEQYF.

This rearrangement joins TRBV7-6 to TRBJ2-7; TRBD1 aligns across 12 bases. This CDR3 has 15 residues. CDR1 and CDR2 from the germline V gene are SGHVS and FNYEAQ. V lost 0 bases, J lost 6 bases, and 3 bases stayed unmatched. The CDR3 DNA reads TGTGCCAGCAGCTTAGCAGCGGGACAGGGGGCCGAGCAGTACGTC. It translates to CASSLAAGQGAEQYV.

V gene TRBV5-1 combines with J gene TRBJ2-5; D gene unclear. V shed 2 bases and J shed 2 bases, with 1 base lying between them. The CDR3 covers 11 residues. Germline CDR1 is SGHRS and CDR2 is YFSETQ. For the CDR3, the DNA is TGCGCCAGCAGCTTTCAAGAGACCCAGTACTTC. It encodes CASSFQETQYF. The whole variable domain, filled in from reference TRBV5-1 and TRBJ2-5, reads KAGVTQTPRYLIKTRGQQVTLSCSPISGHRSVSWYQQTPGQGLQFLFEYFSETQRNKGNFPGRFSGRQFSNSRSEMNVSTLELGDSALYLCASSFQETQYFGPGTRLLVL.

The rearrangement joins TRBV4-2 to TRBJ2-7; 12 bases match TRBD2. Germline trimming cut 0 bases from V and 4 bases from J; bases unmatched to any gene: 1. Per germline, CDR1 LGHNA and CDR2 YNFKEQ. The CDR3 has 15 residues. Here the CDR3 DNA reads TGTGCCAGCAGCCAAGACCTAGCGGGGGGGTACGAGCAGTACGTC. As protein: CASSQDLAGGYEQYV.